The next 5 T cell receptor beta chains were all read from a single sample in a study of T cell responses to AZD1222 COVID-19 vaccine (dated by TCRdb to the early 2020s). This specimen's time point label, interpreted: baseline before first vaccination. Library construction relied on the immunoSEQ multiplex PCR assay. TCRdb obtained this table from immuneACCESS and retained in-frame rearrangements with V and J assigned. These tables miss some clones; where compared with another copy, unresolved V genes account for less than half of the shortfall, and the remainder is unexplained. The table for this sample lists some 110,000 clones; about 88% of them were counted only once. The biggest ten clones account for about 19% of the sample. The material sequenced was peripheral blood, taken on day 0 of AZD1222 vaccination. The receptors derive from an adult in good health.

This rearrangement joins TRBV6-5 to TRBJ1-5, with a possible D match to TRBD1 (6 bases). Germline V CDR1 and CDR2: MNHEY, SVGAGI. V lost 6 bases to trimming and J lost 7 bases, with 13 bases between them. CDR3 length equals 13 residues. CDR3 loop: CASRLSTGQPQHF. Here the CDR3 DNA reads TGTGCCAGCAGACTCTCTACAGGGCAGCCCCAGCATTTT.

The chain is built from TRBV6-5 and TRBJ1-6; D uncertain. The CDR3 spans 14 residues. V lost 6 bases and J 9 bases, leaving 15 bases between the germline ends. Germline assignment: CDR1 MNHEY and CDR2 SVGAGI. The CDR3: CASRSTILSSPLHF. CDR3 coding DNA: TGTGCCAGCAGATCAACCATCTTAAGTTCACCCCTCCACTTT.

The rearrangement joins TRBV11-2 to TRBJ2-1, with a weak D call TRBD1 (5 bases). There are 13 residues in the CDR3. The germline gives CDR1 SGHAT, CDR2 FQNNGV. Between the trimmed V and J ends, which lost 6 bases and 8 bases, there was a span of 14 bases. This CDR3 is CASRQGVRDEQFF. DNA of the CDR3: TGTGCCAGCAGACAAGGGGTGCGTGATGAGCAGTTCTTC. Variable domain in full (rest from reference TRBV11-2 and TRBJ2-1): EAGVAQSPRYKIIEKRQSVAFWCNPISGHATLYWYQQILGQGPKLLIQFQNNGVVDDSQLPKDRFSAERLKGVDSTLKIQPAKLEDSAVYLCASRQGVRDEQFFGPGTRLTVL.

The V call is TRBV2, the J call TRBJ1-1; maybe TRBD1 (5 bases). The V gene lost 0 bases and the J gene lost 3 bases, with 14 bases spanning the gap. Germline V CDR1 and CDR2: SNHLY, FYNNEI. There are 16 residues in the CDR3. For the CDR3, the DNA is TGTGCCAGCAGTGAAGCTGGGGGTTTGGCACACACTGAAGCTTTCTTT. This codes for CASSEAGGLAHTEAFF.

The gene calls are TRBV28 and TRBJ1-2; 7 bases map to TRBD1. The CDR3 sequence is 15 residues long. J lost 3 bases, V lost 6 bases, and 10 bases had no gene match. Germline-derived CDR1 and CDR2 are MDHEN and SYDVKM. The CDR3 spells CASSLRDRVDYGYTF. The DNA for the CDR3 is TGTGCCAGCAGCCTCCGGGACAGAGTAGACTATGGCTACACCTTC.